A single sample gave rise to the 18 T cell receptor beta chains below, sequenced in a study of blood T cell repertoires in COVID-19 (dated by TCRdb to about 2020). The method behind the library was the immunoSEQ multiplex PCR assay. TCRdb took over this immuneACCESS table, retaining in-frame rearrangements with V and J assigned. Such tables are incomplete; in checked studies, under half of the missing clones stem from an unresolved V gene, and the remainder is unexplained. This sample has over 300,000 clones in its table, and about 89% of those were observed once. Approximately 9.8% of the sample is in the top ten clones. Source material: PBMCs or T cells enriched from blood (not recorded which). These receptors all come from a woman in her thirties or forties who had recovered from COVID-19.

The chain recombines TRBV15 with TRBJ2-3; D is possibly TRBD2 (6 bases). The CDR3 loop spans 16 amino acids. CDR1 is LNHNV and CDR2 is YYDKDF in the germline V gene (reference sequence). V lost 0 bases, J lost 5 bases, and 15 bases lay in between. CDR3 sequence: CATSRDRRESVDTQYF. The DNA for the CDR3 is TGTGCCACCAGCAGAGATCGACGGGAGAGCGTAGATACGCAGTATTTT. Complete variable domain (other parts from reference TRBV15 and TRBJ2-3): DAMVIQNPRYQVTQFGKPVTLSCSQTLNHNVMYWYQQKSSQAPKLLFHYYDKDFNNEADTPDNFQSRRPNTSFCFLDIRSPGLGDTAMYLCATSRDRRESVDTQYFGPGTRLTVL.

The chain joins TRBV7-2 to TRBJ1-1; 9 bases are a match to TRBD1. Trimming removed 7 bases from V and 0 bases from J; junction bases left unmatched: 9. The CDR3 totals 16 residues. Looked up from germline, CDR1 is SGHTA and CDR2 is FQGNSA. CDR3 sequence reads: CASTSSGTGMNTEAFF. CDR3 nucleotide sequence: TGTGCCAGCACCTCCTCCGGGACAGGGATGAACACTGAAGCTTTCTTT.

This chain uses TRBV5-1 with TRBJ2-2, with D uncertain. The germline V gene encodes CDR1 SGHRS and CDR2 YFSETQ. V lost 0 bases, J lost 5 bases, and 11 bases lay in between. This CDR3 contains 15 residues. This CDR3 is CASSLVAARTGELFF. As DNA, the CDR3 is TGCGCCAGCAGCTTGGTCGCTGCGAGAACCGGGGAGCTGTTTTTT.

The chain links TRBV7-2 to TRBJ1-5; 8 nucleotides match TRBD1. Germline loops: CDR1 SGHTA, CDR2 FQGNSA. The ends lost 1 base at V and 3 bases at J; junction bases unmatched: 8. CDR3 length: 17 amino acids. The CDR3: CASSLEGQGADNQPQHF. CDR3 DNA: TGTGCCAGCAGCTTAGAAGGACAGGGCGCAGACAATCAGCCCCAGCATTTT. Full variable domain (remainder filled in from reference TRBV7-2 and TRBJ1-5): GAGVSQSPSNKVTEKGKDVELRCDPISGHTALYWYRQSLGQGLEFLIYFQGNSAPDKSGLPSDRFSAERTGGSVSTLTIQRTQQEDSAVYLCASSLEGQGADNQPQHFGDGTRLSIL.

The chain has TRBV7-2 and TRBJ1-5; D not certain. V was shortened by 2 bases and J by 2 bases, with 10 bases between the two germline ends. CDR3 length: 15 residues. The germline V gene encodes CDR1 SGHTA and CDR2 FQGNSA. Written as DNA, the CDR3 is TGTGCCAGCAGCTTATGGGGAGGTGGCAATCAGCCCCAGCATTTT. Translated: CASSLWGGGNQPQHF.

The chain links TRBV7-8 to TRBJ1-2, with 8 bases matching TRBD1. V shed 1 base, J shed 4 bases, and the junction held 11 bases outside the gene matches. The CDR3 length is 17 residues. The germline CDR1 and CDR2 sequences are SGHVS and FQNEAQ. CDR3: CASSLGGRGQAGYGYTF. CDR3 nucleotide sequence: TGTGCCAGCAGCTTAGGGGGACGGGGACAGGCTGGCTATGGCTACACCTTC. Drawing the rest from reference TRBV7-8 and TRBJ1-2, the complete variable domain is GAGVSQSPRYKVAKRGQDVALRCDPISGHVSLFWYQQALGQGPEFLTYFQNEAQLDKSGLPSDRFFAERPEGSVSTLKIQRTQQEDSAVYLCASSLGGRGQAGYGYTFGSGTRLTVV.

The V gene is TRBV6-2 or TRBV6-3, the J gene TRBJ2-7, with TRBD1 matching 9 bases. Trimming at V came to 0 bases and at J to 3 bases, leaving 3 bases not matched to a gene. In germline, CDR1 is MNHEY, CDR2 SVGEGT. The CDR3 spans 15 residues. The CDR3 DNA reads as TGTGCCAGCAGTTACTCTAGGGACAGGGTCTACGAGCAGTACTTC. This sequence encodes CASSYSRDRVYEQYF.

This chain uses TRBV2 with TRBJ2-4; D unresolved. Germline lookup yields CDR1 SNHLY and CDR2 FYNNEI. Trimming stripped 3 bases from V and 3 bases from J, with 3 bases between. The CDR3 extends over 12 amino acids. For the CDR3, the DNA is TGTGCCAGCAGTGACTACAAAAACATTCAGTACTTC. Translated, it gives CASSDYKNIQYF.

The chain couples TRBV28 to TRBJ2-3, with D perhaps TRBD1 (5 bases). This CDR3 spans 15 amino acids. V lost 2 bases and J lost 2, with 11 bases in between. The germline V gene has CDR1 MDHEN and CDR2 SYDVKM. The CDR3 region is CASSLIGQVTDTQYF. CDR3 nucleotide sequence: TGTGCCAGCAGTTTAATTGGACAAGTCACAGATACGCAGTATTTT. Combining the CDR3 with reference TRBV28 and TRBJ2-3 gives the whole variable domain DVKVTQSSRYLVKRTGEKVFLECVQDMDHENMFWYRQDPGLGLRLIYFSYDVKMKEKGDIPEGYSVSREKKERFSLILESASTNQTSMYLCASSLIGQVTDTQYFGPGTRLTVL.

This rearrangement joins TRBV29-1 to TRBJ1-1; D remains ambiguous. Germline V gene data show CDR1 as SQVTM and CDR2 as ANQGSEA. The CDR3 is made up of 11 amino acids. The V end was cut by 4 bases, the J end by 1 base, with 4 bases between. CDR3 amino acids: CSVARNTEAFF. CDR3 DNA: TGCAGCGTTGCCAGGAACACTGAAGCTTTCTTT. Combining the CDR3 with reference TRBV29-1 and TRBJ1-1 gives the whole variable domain SAVISQKPSRDICQRGTSLTIQCQVDSQVTMMFWYRQQPGQSLTLIATANQGSEATYESGFVIDKFPISRPNLTFSTLTVSNMSPEDSSIYLCSVARNTEAFFGQGTRLTVV.

The CDR3 spells CASSPPLADGLTDTQYF. The CDR3 nucleotides read TGTGCCAGCAGCCCCCCACTAGCGGATGGTCTCACAGATACGCAGTATTTT. The chain is built from TRBV3-1 (or the pseudogene TRBV3-2) and TRBJ2-3; TRBD2 matches at 8 bases. The V segment lost 4 bases and the J segment 2 bases; nucleotides outside the gene matches: 11. CDR1 and CDR2 from the germline V gene are LGHDT and YNNKEL (reference sequence). The CDR3 has 17 amino acids.

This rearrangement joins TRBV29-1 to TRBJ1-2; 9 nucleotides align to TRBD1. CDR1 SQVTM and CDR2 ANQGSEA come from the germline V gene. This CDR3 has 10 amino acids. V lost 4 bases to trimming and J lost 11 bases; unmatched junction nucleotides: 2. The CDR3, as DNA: TGCAGCGTTGGGACAGGGGTTTACACCTTC. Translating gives CSVGTGVYTF. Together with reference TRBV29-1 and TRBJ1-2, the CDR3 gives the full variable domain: SAVISQKPSRDICQRGTSLTIQCQVDSQVTMMFWYRQQPGQSLTLIATANQGSEATYESGFVIDKFPISRPNLTFSTLTVSNMSPEDSSIYLCSVGTGVYTFGSGTRLTVV.

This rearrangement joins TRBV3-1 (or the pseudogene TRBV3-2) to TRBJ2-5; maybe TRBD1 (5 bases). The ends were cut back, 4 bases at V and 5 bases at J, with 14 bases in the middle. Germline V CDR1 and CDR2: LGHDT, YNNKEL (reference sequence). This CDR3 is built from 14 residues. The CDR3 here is CASSLMQGTETQYF. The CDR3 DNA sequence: TGTGCCAGCAGCCTTATGCAGGGTACGGAGACCCAGTACTTC.

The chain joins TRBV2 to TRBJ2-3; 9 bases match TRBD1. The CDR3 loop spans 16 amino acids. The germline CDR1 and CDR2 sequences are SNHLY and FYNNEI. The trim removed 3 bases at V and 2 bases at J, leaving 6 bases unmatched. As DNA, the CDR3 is TGTGCCAGCAGTGAGCGGGACAGGGACAACACAGATACGCAGTATTTT. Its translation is CASSERDRDNTDTQYF. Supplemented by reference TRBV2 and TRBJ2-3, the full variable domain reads EPEVTQTPSHQVTQMGQEVILRCVPISNHLYFYWYRQILGQKVEFLVSFYNNEISEKSEIFDDQFSVERPDGSNFTLKIRSTKLEDSAMYFCASSERDRDNTDTQYFGPGTRLTVL.

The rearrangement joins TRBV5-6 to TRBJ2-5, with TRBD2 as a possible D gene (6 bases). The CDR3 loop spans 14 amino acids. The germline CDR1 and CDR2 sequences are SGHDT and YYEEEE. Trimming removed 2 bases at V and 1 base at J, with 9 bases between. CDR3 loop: CASSFRDSQETQYF. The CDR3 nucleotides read TGTGCCAGCAGCTTCCGGGACTCCCAAGAGACCCAGTACTTC.

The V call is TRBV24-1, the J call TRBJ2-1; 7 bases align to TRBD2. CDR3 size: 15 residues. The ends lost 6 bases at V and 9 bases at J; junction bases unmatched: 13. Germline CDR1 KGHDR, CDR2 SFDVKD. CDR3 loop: CATSPVGGSSGEQFF. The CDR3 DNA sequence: TGTGCCACCAGTCCAGTGGGGGGGTCCTCGGGTGAGCAGTTCTTC.

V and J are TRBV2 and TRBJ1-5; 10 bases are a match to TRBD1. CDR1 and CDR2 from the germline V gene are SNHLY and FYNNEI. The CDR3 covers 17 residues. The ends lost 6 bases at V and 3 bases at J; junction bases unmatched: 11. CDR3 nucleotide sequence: TGTGCCAGCAGAGCCCGGACAGGGGGGGATGCCAATCAGCCCCAGCATTTT. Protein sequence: CASRARTGGDANQPQHF. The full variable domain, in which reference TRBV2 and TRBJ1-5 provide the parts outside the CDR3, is EPEVTQTPSHQVTQMGQEVILRCVPISNHLYFYWYRQILGQKVEFLVSFYNNEISEKSEIFDDQFSVERPDGSNFTLKIRSTKLEDSAMYFCASRARTGGDANQPQHFGDGTRLSIL.

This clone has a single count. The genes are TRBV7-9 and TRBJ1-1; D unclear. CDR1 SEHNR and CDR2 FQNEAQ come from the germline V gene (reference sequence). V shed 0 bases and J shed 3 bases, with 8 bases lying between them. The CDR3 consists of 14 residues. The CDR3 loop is CASSLASPYTEAFF. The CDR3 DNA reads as TGTGCCAGCAGCTTAGCTAGCCCGTACACTGAAGCTTTCTTT.